The 27 T cell receptor beta chains below were found in one sample sequenced in a study of T cell changes during pregnancy in multiple sclerosis. Repertoires were generated with immunoSEQ multiplex PCR, while TCRdb's copy carries only in-frame clones and drops some. Of 55,000 to 70,000 clones in the sample, approximately 91% are singletons; the top ten hold around 0.27%. Sequenced material: CD4+ T cells from peripheral blood mononuclear cells, taken after pregnancy. The receptors here all came from a female donor with multiple sclerosis, enrolled in a pregnancy study.

V gene TRBV7-7 combines with J gene TRBJ1-3; 11 nucleotides align to TRBD1. Losses at the gene ends were 5 bases for V and 7 bases for J; bases not matched to a gene: 4. Germline lookup yields CDR1 SSHAT and CDR2 FNYEAQ (reference sequence). The CDR3 extends over 14 amino acids. The chain's CDR3 is CASSPGQGANTIYF. In DNA form, the CDR3 reads TGTGCCAGCAGCCCTGGACAGGGGGCTAACACCATATATTTT.

The rearrangement links TRBV5-1 to TRBJ2-5; TRBD1 might be the D (7 bases). Germline loops: CDR1 SGHRS, CDR2 YFSETQ. CDR3 size: 15 residues. Trimming left V 5 bases short and J 5 bases short, with 19 bases between. CDR3 DNA: TGCGCCAGCAGTAAGGAGGGCAGGGGGATCGAGACCCAGTACTTC. Amino acids: CASSKEGRGIETQYF. The full variable domain, completed using reference TRBV5-1 and TRBJ2-5, is KAGVTQTPRYLIKTRGQQVTLSCSPISGHRSVSWYQQTPGQGLQFLFEYFSETQRNKGNFPGRFSGRQFSNSRSEMNVSTLELGDSALYLCASSKEGRGIETQYFGPGTRLLVL.

The chain combines TRBV19 with TRBJ1-5; TRBD1 might be the D (5 bases). V lost 7 bases, J lost 1 base, and 14 bases lay in between. The length of the CDR3 is 15 residues. Germline V gene data show CDR1 as LNHDA and CDR2 as SQIVND (reference sequence). The CDR3 coding sequence is TGTGCCAGTATAGGTCACCGGGGGAGCAATCAGCCCCAGCATTTT. This translates into CASIGHRGSNQPQHF.

The V and J genes are TRBV29-1 and TRBJ1-2; TRBD1 aligns across 7 bases. CDR3 size: 15 residues. Germline V CDR1 and CDR2: SQVTM, ANQGSEA. After removal of 0 bases from V and 8 bases from J, the junction contained 12 bases not matched to a gene. CDR3 nucleotide sequence: TGCAGCGTTGAAGATGGGTTCCCAGGGGGGAGCGGCTACACCTTC. This translates into CSVEDGFPGGSGYTF.

This rearrangement joins TRBV6-4 to TRBJ2-1; 9 nucleotides match TRBD1. After removal of 3 bases from V and 3 bases from J, the junction contained 3 bases not matched to a gene. The CDR3 has 15 residues. CDR1 is MRHNA, CDR2 SNTAGT, per germline. As DNA, the CDR3 is TGTGCCAGCAGTGAGACAGGGGGTGGCTACAATGAGCAGTTCTTC. Translating gives CASSETGGGYNEQFF.

The V gene is TRBV9, the J gene TRBJ2-7, with 8 bases identical to TRBD2. Germline loops: CDR1 SGDLS, CDR2 YYNGEE. Trimming took 4 bases from V and 0 from J; bases not matched to a gene: 9. The CDR3 sequence is 16 residues long. The CDR3 loop is CASSPRGGPGSYEQYF. The CDR3 nucleotides are TGTGCCAGCAGCCCCCGGGGGGGCCCAGGCTCCTACGAGCAGTACTTC.

The V call is TRBV7-9, the J call TRBJ1-1; 7 bases agree with TRBD1. Losses at the gene ends were 0 bases for V and 5 bases for J; bases not matched to a gene: 6. Germline lookup yields CDR1 SEHNR and CDR2 FQNEAQ (reference sequence). This CDR3 region has 15 residues. CDR3: CASSLAKGARTEAFF. CDR3 nucleotide sequence: TGTGCCAGCAGCTTAGCTAAGGGGGCGAGGACTGAAGCTTTCTTT.

In its sample, this clone was seen once. The rearrangement joins TRBV11-2 to TRBJ2-1, with 7 bases matching TRBD2. The V and J ends lost 0 bases and 12 bases, in that order; junction bases with no gene match: 14. The length of the CDR3 is 16 residues. The germline V gene has CDR1 SGHAT and CDR2 FQNNGV. The CDR3 bases are TGTGCCAGCAGCTTAGATCCGCGCGGGCTAGCGGTAGGGCAGTTCTTC. The encoded protein is CASSLDPRGLAVGQFF.

This clone was picked up one time. This chain links TRBV6-1 with TRBJ2-7; no clear D gene. Trimming cost V 7 bases and J 7 bases, with 14 bases left between them. The length of the CDR3 is 12 residues. Germline V gene data show CDR1 as MNHNS and CDR2 as SASEGT. For the CDR3, the DNA is TGTGCCAGCACTTCTCGCTCGAGGGAGCAGTACTTC. It specifies CASTSRSREQYF.

The rearrangement links TRBV5-1 to TRBJ2-1, with D possibly matching TRBD2 (5 bases). This CDR3 is built from 14 residues. Germline V gene lookup returns CDR1 SGHRS and CDR2 YFSETQ. Trimming stripped 0 bases from V and 8 bases from J, with 12 bases between. Written as DNA, the CDR3 is TGCGCCAGCAGCTTGGGCGAGGGAACGGATGAGCAGTTCTTC. This sequence encodes CASSLGEGTDEQFF. Looking up the rest from reference TRBV5-1 and TRBJ2-1 gives the full variable domain: KAGVTQTPRYLIKTRGQQVTLSCSPISGHRSVSWYQQTPGQGLQFLFEYFSETQRNKGNFPGRFSGRQFSNSRSEMNVSTLELGDSALYLCASSLGEGTDEQFFGPGTRLTVL.

The chain joins TRBV5-1 to TRBJ2-3; 11 nucleotides agree with TRBD2. The CDR3 consists of 16 residues. J was trimmed by 5 bases and V by 3 bases; bases with no gene match: 8. Germline CDR1 reads SGHRS; CDR2 reads YFSETQ. The CDR3 reads CASSSRTSGRGDTQYF. CDR3 sequence (DNA): TGCGCCAGCAGCTCTAGAACTAGCGGGAGAGGAGATACGCAGTATTTT.

This sequence joins TRBV9 and TRBJ2-1, with 14 bases aligning to TRBD2. CDR1 SGDLS and CDR2 YYNGEE come from the germline V gene. This CDR3 has 18 residues. With 0 bases clipped from V and 3 bases from J, the junction kept 5 bases outside the gene matches. The CDR3 sequence is CASSVGLAGGPGYNEQFF. The CDR3 region has the DNA TGTGCCAGCAGCGTAGGACTAGCGGGGGGGCCGGGCTACAATGAGCAGTTCTTC.

This rearrangement joins TRBV5-5 to TRBJ1-1; a weak D match, TRBD1 (6 bases). The length of the CDR3 is 12 residues. V lost 1 base to trimming and J lost 13 bases, with 14 bases between them. Germline V gene data show CDR1 as SGHKS and CDR2 as YYEKEE (reference sequence). The CDR3 DNA sequence: TGTGCCAGCAGCTTGAGGGGGGGAAGGGTTTTCTTT. It specifies CASSLRGGRVFF.

The chain's CDR3 is CASSPAPGGRNEKLFF. The DNA of the CDR3 is TGTGCCAGCTCACCAGCCCCTGGGGGGAGAAATGAAAAACTGTTTTTT. V and J are TRBV18 and TRBJ1-4; TRBD1 might be the D (5 bases). Trimming cost V 2 bases and J 5 bases, with 15 bases left between them. The CDR3 has 16 residues. Germline lookup yields CDR1 KGHSH and CDR2 LQKENI.

The chain carries TRBV5-1 and TRBJ2-7, with a possible D match to TRBD2 (7 bases). The germline V and J ends were trimmed by 4 bases and 4 bases, with 15 bases remaining between them. Germline V gene data show CDR1 as SGHRS and CDR2 as YFSETQ. The CDR3 spans 14 residues. Here the CDR3 DNA reads TGCGCCAGCAGCACCCAGGCGGGGGCATACGAGCAGTACTTC. It specifies CASSTQAGAYEQYF.

The chain couples TRBV18 to TRBJ1-5; D gene uncertain. The CDR3 is 15 residues long. V was pared by 5 bases and J by 2 bases, with 13 bases between. Germline CDR1 reads KGHSH; CDR2 reads LQKENI. CDR3 loop: CASSATPGGNQPQHF. CDR3 DNA sequence: TGTGCCAGCTCAGCGACCCCCGGGGGCAATCAGCCCCAGCATTTT.

The rearrangement joins TRBV5-1 to TRBJ2-7; 11 bases are a match to TRBD1. After removal of 4 bases from V and 3 bases from J, the junction contained 9 bases not matched to a gene. CDR1 and CDR2 (germline): SGHRS, YFSETQ. The CDR3 totals 16 residues. The CDR3 DNA sequence: TGCGCCAGCAGCGAAAATCCGGGACAGGGGGTCTACGAGCAGTACTTC. Protein: CASSENPGQGVYEQYF.

The chain employs TRBV2 and TRBJ1-2; 7 bases match TRBD1. The length of the CDR3 is 13 residues. V was clipped by 5 bases and J by 4 bases; unmatched bases: 4. Germline V gene lookup returns CDR1 SNHLY and CDR2 FYNNEI. The CDR3, as DNA: TGTGCCAGCAGTCCGGGACAGCCCTATGGCTACACCTTC. Its translation is CASSPGQPYGYTF.

J is TRBJ2-3 and V is TRBV5-1; D ambiguous. Trimming cost V 0 bases and J 0 bases, with 5 bases left between them. There are 14 residues in the CDR3. Looked up from germline, CDR1 is SGHRS and CDR2 is YFSETQ. CDR3 sequence reads: CASSLATSTDTQYF. In DNA form, the CDR3 reads TGCGCCAGCAGCTTGGCCACTAGCACAGATACGCAGTATTTT.

The chain joins TRBV5-1 to TRBJ1-5, with TRBD1 identical over 8 bases. CDR1 is SGHRS, CDR2 YFSETQ, per germline. V shed 0 bases and J 5 bases; nucleotides not matched to a gene: 4. The CDR3 is 15 residues long. The CDR3 DNA sequence: TGCGCCAGCAGCTTGGGGGTACAGGGGGATCAGCCCCAGCATTTT. It codes for CASSLGVQGDQPQHF.

V usage is TRBV7-9 and J usage is TRBJ2-2, with 11 bases that match TRBD2. CDR1 and CDR2 from the germline V gene are SEHNR and FQNEAQ (reference sequence). V dropped 5 bases and J dropped 6; count of bases not matched to a gene: 5. The CDR3 runs 15 residues. The CDR3 sequence is CASSAGTSGPGELFF. CDR3 nucleotides: TGTGCCAGCAGCGCAGGGACTAGCGGCCCCGGGGAGCTGTTTTTT. The complete variable domain, with remaining parts taken from reference TRBV7-9 and TRBJ2-2, reads DTGVSQNPRHKITKRGQNVTFRCDPISEHNRLYWYRQTLGQGPEFLTYFQNEAQLEKSRLLSDRFSAERPKGSFSTLEIQRTEQGDSAMYLCASSAGTSGPGELFFGEGSRLTVL.

This clone was counted once. V gene TRBV9 combines with J gene TRBJ2-1; TRBD1 agrees at 9 bases. With V trimmed by 3 bases and J by 8 bases, 9 bases remained unmatched. CDR1 and CDR2 from the germline V gene are SGDLS and YYNGEE. The CDR3 contains 15 residues. The CDR3 reads CASSGGQGRRDEQFF. CDR3 nucleotides: TGTGCCAGCAGCGGGGGACAGGGCAGGCGCGATGAGCAGTTCTTC.

The chain has TRBV30 and TRBJ1-4, with TRBD1 identical over 7 bases. J lost 6 bases, V lost 3 bases, and 1 base had no gene match. In germline, CDR1 is GTSNPN, CDR2 SVGIG (reference sequence). The CDR3 has 12 amino acids. CDR3 sequence: CAWSQGDEKLFF. As DNA, the CDR3 is TGTGCCTGGAGCCAGGGGGATGAAAAACTGTTTTTT.

This clone was seen once. V and J are TRBV5-1 and TRBJ2-1; TRBD1 matches at 8 bases. Looked up from germline, CDR1 is SGHRS and CDR2 is YFSETQ. The CDR3 runs 15 residues. Germline trimming cut 2 bases from V and 9 bases from J; bases unmatched to any gene: 10. The CDR3 DNA is TGCGCCAGCAGCTTTCAGGGGGCATCTGAAGTTGAGCAGTTCTTC. Translated, it gives CASSFQGASEVEQFF.

The V call is TRBV5-1, the J call TRBJ1-1; D is unresolved. Germline V CDR1 and CDR2: SGHRS, YFSETQ. The ends were cut back, 0 bases at V and 4 bases at J, with 16 bases in the middle. This CDR3 comprises 16 residues. Here the CDR3 reads CASSLDSGRASTEAFF. DNA for the CDR3: TGCGCCAGCAGCTTGGATTCGGGGAGGGCGAGCACTGAAGCTTTCTTT.

CDR3 sequence (DNA): TGTGCCAGCAGCTCCGGACAGGGGGCTATAGCTGGAAACACCATATATTTT. Its translation: CASSSGQGAIAGNTIYF. The chain couples TRBV11-2 to TRBJ1-3; 11 bases fit TRBD1. The CDR3 sequence is 17 residues long. CDR1 SGHAT and CDR2 FQNNGV come from the germline V gene. Trimming cost V 4 bases and J 2 bases; bases outside gene matches: 7.

This sequence joins TRBV2 and TRBJ2-3; perhaps TRBD2 as D (6 bases). This CDR3 comprises 15 residues. Trimming left V 8 bases short and J 2 bases short, with 17 bases between. Germline values: CDR1 SNHLY, CDR2 FYNNEI. The CDR3 DNA sequence: TGTGCCAGCGGCACGATTTCGGGGGACACAGATACGCAGTATTTT. It specifies CASGTISGDTDTQYF.